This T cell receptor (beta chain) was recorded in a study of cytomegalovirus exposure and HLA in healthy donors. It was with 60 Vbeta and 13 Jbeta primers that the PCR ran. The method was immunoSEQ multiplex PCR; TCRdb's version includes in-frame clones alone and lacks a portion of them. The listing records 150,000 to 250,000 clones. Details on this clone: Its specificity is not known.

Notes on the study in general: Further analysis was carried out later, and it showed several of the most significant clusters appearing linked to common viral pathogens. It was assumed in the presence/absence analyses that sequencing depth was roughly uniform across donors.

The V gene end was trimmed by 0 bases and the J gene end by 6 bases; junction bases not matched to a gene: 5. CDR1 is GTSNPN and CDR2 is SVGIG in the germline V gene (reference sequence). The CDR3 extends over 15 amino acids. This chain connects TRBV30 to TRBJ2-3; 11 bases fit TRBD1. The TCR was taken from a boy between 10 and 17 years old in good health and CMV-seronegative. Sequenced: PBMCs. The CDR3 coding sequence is TGTGCCTGGAGTGTGGGACAGGGGGAAATGGATACGCAGTATTTT. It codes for CAWSVGQGEMDTQYF.